This TCR beta chain originates from a study of blood T cell repertoires in COVID-19. Study-level information: PBMCs, B-cell-depleted T cells, or T cells provided the cDNA or gDNA that made up the material.

The CDR3 is 15 residues long. V was shortened by 0 bases and J by 4 bases, with 13 bases between the two germline ends. CDR1 SGHRS and CDR2 YFSETQ come from the germline V gene. How the authors handled the data: Reference gene primer amplification yielded estimated nucleated cell counts. Clones were read by immunoSEQ multiplex PCR, and TCRdb kept only the in-frame ones, dropping some. Clone size and the V and J calls come from that table; the DNA yielded D and trimming. The repertoire holds some 78,000 clones, with about 89% as singletons. The sample taken for sequencing was peripheral blood. The genes are TRBV5-1 and TRBJ1-2; possibly TRBD1 for D (6 bases). The sequence derives from a man between 70 and 80 years old with active or convalescent COVID-19. The CDR3 coding sequence is TGCGCCAGCAGCTTGGAGGCAGGGGAGCTCTATGGCTACACCTTC. Protein product: CASSLEAGELYGYTF.